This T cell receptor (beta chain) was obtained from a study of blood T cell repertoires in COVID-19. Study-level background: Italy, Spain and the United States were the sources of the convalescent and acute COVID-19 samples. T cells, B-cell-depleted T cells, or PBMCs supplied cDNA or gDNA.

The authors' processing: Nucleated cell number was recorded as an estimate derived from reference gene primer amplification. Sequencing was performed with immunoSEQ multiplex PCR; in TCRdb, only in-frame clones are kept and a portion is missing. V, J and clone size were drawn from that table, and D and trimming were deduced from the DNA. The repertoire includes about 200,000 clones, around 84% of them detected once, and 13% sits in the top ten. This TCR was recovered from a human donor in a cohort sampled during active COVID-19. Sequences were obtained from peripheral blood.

CDR3 bases: TGTGCCAGTGACTTAGCGGGAGGGGAGCAGTTCTTC. Amino acids: CASDLAGGEQFF. This chain uses TRBV2 with TRBJ2-1, with 11 nucleotides matching TRBD2. The CDR3 runs to 12 residues. V was pared by 9 bases and J by 10 bases, with 5 bases of the junction left unmatched. The germline CDR1 and CDR2 sequences are SNHLY and FYNNEI.